Following are 26 T cell receptor beta chains from one sample sequenced in a study of cytomegalovirus exposure and HLA in healthy donors. This PCR relied on a set of 60 Vbeta primers and 13 Jbeta primers. TCRdb's table, derived via immunoSEQ multiplex PCR, lists solely in-frame clones and lacks some. The sample contains 130,000 or so clones, approximately 78% of which appear only once. The sequencing input was PBMCs. Source of these receptors: a woman aged 45-65 years in good health and CMV-seropositive.

This clone was seen a single time. The rearrangement uses TRBV29-1 and TRBJ2-3, with 8 bases lining up with TRBD1. The germline CDR1 and CDR2 sequences are SQVTM and ANQGSEA. The CDR3 runs 14 residues. The J segment lost 2 bases and the V segment lost 5 bases, leaving 6 bases of the junction unmatched. CDR3 nucleotides: TGCAGCGTTCTCCAGGGGGCGAACACAGATACGCAGTATTTT. Encoded protein: CSVLQGANTDTQYF.

CDR3 sequence (DNA): TGTGCCAGCAGCTTAGGCCATAGGAACACTGAAGCTTTCTTT. Amino acid sequence: CASSLGHRNTEAFF. V and J are TRBV11-2 and TRBJ1-1; no clear D gene. The V end was cut by 1 base, the J end by 1 base, with 7 bases between. Germline CDR1 reads SGHAT; CDR2 reads FQNNGV. CDR3 length: 14 amino acids.

The rearrangement uses TRBV28 and TRBJ2-1, with D unresolved. V was cut by 3 bases and J by 0 bases, with 9 bases left in between. Per germline, CDR1 MDHEN and CDR2 SYDVKM. This CDR3 has 15 residues. CDR3 residues: CASSFDFGSYNEQFF. In DNA, the CDR3 is TGTGCCAGCAGTTTCGATTTCGGCTCCTACAATGAGCAGTTCTTC.

The chain recombines TRBV4-1 with TRBJ1-2; 9 bases fit TRBD1. In germline, CDR1 is MGHRA, CDR2 YSYEKL. Trimming removed 7 bases from V and 8 bases from J; junction bases left unmatched: 14. This CDR3 is built from 15 residues. DNA for the CDR3: TGCGCCAGCACTGGACCGGGACAGGGACTGAAGGGCTACACCTTC. It codes for CASTGPGQGLKGYTF.

The chain has TRBV6-1 and TRBJ1-3; D remains unclear. The V end was cut by 2 bases, the J end by 0 bases, with 11 bases between. Germline CDR1 reads MNHNS; CDR2 reads SASEGT. The CDR3 loop spans 16 amino acids. CDR3 coding DNA: TGTGCCAGCAGTGAATTCCGGGGTGTCTCTGGAAACACCATATATTTT. Protein: CASSEFRGVSGNTIYF.

This chain links TRBV27 with TRBJ1-2; 8 bases agree with TRBD1. Germline CDR1 reads MNHEY; CDR2 reads SMNVEV (reference sequence). Trimming took 2 bases from V and 5 from J; bases not matched to a gene: 7. The CDR3 consists of 15 residues. CDR3 loop: CASSLGQGAFYGYTF. CDR3 nucleotide sequence: TGTGCCAGCAGTTTAGGACAGGGCGCGTTTTATGGCTACACCTTC.

V usage is TRBV5-1 and J usage is TRBJ2-3, with TRBD2 matching over 13 bases. J gave up 3 bases and V 4 bases, and 8 bases lay outside the gene matches. From germline, CDR1 is SGHRS and CDR2 YFSETQ. This CDR3 is 17 amino acids long. This chain's CDR3 is CASSLWTSGSGTDTQYF. The CDR3 DNA follows: TGCGCCAGCAGCCTCTGGACTAGCGGGAGTGGGACAGATACGCAGTATTTT.

The gene calls are TRBV13 and TRBJ1-6, with unresolved D. Germline V gene data show CDR1 as PRHDT and CDR2 as FYEKMQ (reference sequence). V lost 1 base and J lost 7, with 20 bases in between. The CDR3 is 18 residues long. The CDR3 sequence is CASSLAGGAEIQNSPLHF. The CDR3, as DNA: TGTGCCAGCAGCTTAGCTGGTGGTGCGGAGATTCAAAATTCACCCCTCCACTTT.

The rearrangement joins TRBV6-1 to TRBJ1-2, with D uncertain. This CDR3 has 14 amino acids. Germline V gene sequence: CDR1 MNHNS, CDR2 SASEGT. V shed 8 bases and J shed 4 bases, with 17 bases lying between them. CDR3 amino acids: CASLSRSLSYGYTF. CDR3 nucleotides: TGTGCCAGCCTGTCCCGCTCCTTGAGCTATGGCTACACCTTC.

The rearrangement uses TRBV7-2 and TRBJ2-2; TRBD1 matches at 11 bases. V dropped 4 bases and J dropped 4; count of bases not matched to a gene: 5. Germline CDR1 SGHTA, CDR2 FQGNSA. CDR3 length: 16 amino acids. CDR3 protein: CASSSPGTGGTGELFF. The CDR3 bases are TGTGCCAGCAGCTCCCCCGGGACAGGGGGCACCGGGGAGCTGTTTTTT.

CDR3 loop: CASSLIGTGGITEAFF. The DNA for the CDR3 is TGTGCCAGCAGCTTAATAGGGACAGGGGGGATAACTGAAGCTTTCTTT. V usage is TRBV7-8 and J usage is TRBJ1-1; 11 bases agree with TRBD1. The ends lost 2 bases at V and 5 bases at J; junction bases unmatched: 7. Germline loops: CDR1 SGHVS, CDR2 FQNEAQ. This CDR3 has 16 amino acids. Variable domain in full (rest from reference TRBV7-8 and TRBJ1-1): GAGVSQSPRYKVAKRGQDVALRCDPISGHVSLFWYQQALGQGPEFLTYFQNEAQLDKSGLPSDRFFAERPEGSVSTLKIQRTQQEDSAVYLCASSLIGTGGITEAFFGQGTRLTVV.

The chain has TRBV28 and TRBJ1-5; tentatively, D is TRBD1 (5 bases). Trimming removed 6 bases from V and 7 bases from J, with 16 bases in between. The CDR3 contains 14 residues. The germline V gene encodes CDR1 MDHEN and CDR2 SYDVKM. In nucleotides, the CDR3 is TGTGCCAGCAGCAGCCGGGGGGTATGGCAGCCCCAGCATTTT. Translated, it gives CASSSRGVWQPQHF.

This clone was seen more than once but under ten times. V gene TRBV7-3 combines with J gene TRBJ1-6, with D perhaps matching TRBD1 (5 bases). Germline V CDR1 and CDR2: SGHTA, FQGTGA. The length of the CDR3 is 13 residues. The V end lost 5 bases, the J end lost 10 bases, and 12 bases lay between the germline ends. CDR3 residues: CASSLQGGSPLHF. The CDR3 bases are TGTGCCAGCAGCCTCCAGGGTGGGTCACCCCTCCACTTT. The full variable domain, completed using reference TRBV7-3 and TRBJ1-6, is GAGVSQTPSNKVTEKGKYVELRCDPISGHTALYWYRQSLGQGPEFLIYFQGTGAADDSGLPNDRFFAVRPEGSVSTLKIQRTERGDSAVYLCASSLQGGSPLHFGNGTRLTVT.

This clone was observed once. The chain combines TRBV5-1 with TRBJ2-7, with D possibly matching TRBD2 (6 bases). Trimming removed 4 bases from V and 4 bases from J, with 15 bases in between. CDR1 SGHRS and CDR2 YFSETQ come from the germline V gene. The length of the CDR3 is 14 residues. The CDR3 region has the DNA TGCGCCAGCAGCGGGGGGTGGGGCCCTTACGAGCAGTACTTC. Its translation: CASSGGWGPYEQYF.

The CDR3 DNA follows: TGCGCCAGCAGCCTTTTTACCGGGACAGGGGAAACCTACGAGCAGTACTTC. Amino acids: CASSLFTGTGETYEQYF. The chain has TRBV5-1 and TRBJ2-7; TRBD1 aligns across 10 bases. Germline-derived CDR1 and CDR2 are SGHRS and YFSETQ. CDR3 length: 17 residues. The V and J ends lost 4 bases and 2 bases, in that order; junction bases with no gene match: 12.

The rearrangement joins TRBV10-3 to TRBJ2-6, with D maybe TRBD2 (5 bases). The germline V gene has CDR1 ENHRY and CDR2 SYGVKD. The CDR3 is made up of 13 amino acids. The ends were cut back, 11 bases at V and 2 bases at J, with 10 bases in the middle. The CDR3 region is CASREAGANVLTF. In DNA form, the CDR3 reads TGTGCCTCGAGGGAAGCTGGGGCCAACGTCCTGACTTTC.

J is TRBJ2-3 and V is TRBV6-5; D is possibly TRBD2 (5 bases). V lost 4 bases and J lost 11, with 19 bases in between. From germline, CDR1 is MNHEY and CDR2 SVGAGI. The CDR3 length is 14 residues. The CDR3, as DNA: TGTGCCAGCAGTTCCCAAGGGAACGGGAAGGAGCAGTATTTT. The encoded protein is CASSSQGNGKEQYF.

The CDR3, as DNA: TGTGCCAGCAGTGAAGTTAACAGGAGAAATGAAAAACTGTTTTTT. Protein product: CASSEVNRRNEKLFF. The V gene is TRBV6-1, the J gene TRBJ1-4; maybe TRBD1 (5 bases). V was shortened by 1 base and J by 5 bases, with 11 bases between the two germline ends. This CDR3 has 15 amino acids. Per the germline V gene, CDR1 is MNHNS and CDR2 is SASEGT.

This chain joins TRBV15 and TRBJ1-2, with TRBD1 identical over 9 bases. Germline V gene sequence: CDR1 LNHNV, CDR2 YYDKDF (reference sequence). The CDR3 is 15 residues long. With V trimmed by 3 bases and J by 8 bases, 10 bases remained unmatched. The CDR3 reads CATSSSGTGIAGYTF. The CDR3 nucleotides are TGTGCCACCAGCAGCTCCGGGACAGGGATCGCCGGCTACACCTTC.

The V call is TRBV2, the J call TRBJ1-5; the match to TRBD1 covers 8 bases. With 4 bases clipped from V and 7 bases from J, the junction kept 6 bases outside the gene matches. Germline V CDR1 and CDR2: SNHLY, FYNNEI. The CDR3 has 14 amino acids. The CDR3 DNA reads TGTGCCAGCAGTGCGACAGGGGAGCAACAGCCCCAGCATTTT. This gives the protein CASSATGEQQPQHF.

This rearrangement joins TRBV9 to TRBJ1-3; D may be TRBD1 (6 bases). The length of the CDR3 is 14 residues. V lost 7 bases and J 4 bases, leaving 15 bases between the germline ends. The germline gives CDR1 SGDLS, CDR2 YYNGEE. This CDR3 reads CASWNGGAGNTIYF. The CDR3 nucleotides are TGTGCCAGCTGGAATGGGGGCGCGGGAAACACCATATATTTT.

The chain joins TRBV6-1 to TRBJ2-7, with 9 bases fitting TRBD1. In germline, CDR1 is MNHNS, CDR2 SASEGT. The CDR3 loop spans 14 amino acids. V trimming: 6 bases; J trimming: 0 bases; junction bases outside the gene matches: 3. The CDR3: CASRDRGFSYEQYF. The CDR3, as DNA: TGTGCCAGCAGGGACAGGGGTTTCTCCTACGAGCAGTACTTC.

The chain employs TRBV7-8 and TRBJ2-3; D might be TRBD1 (5 bases). The CDR3 covers 16 residues. Trimming took 0 bases from V and 5 from J, leaving 15 bases between them. Germline V gives CDR1 SGHVS, CDR2 FQNEAQ. CDR3 protein: CASSLAYRRSQDTQYF. In DNA form, the CDR3 reads TGTGCCAGCAGCTTAGCGTACAGGAGATCCCAAGATACGCAGTATTTT.

The V call is TRBV28, the J call TRBJ2-7; 8 nucleotides align to TRBD2. Germline V gives CDR1 MDHEN, CDR2 SYDVKM. Trimming cost V 6 bases and J 0 bases; bases outside gene matches: 4. The CDR3 covers 14 residues. The CDR3 is CASRQREISYEQYF. The DNA of the CDR3 is TGTGCCAGCAGGCAGCGGGAGATCTCCTACGAGCAGTACTTC.

This sequence joins TRBV7-2 and TRBJ1-1, with TRBD1 matching over 7 bases. Germline V gene sequence: CDR1 SGHTA, CDR2 FQGNSA. The J segment lost 1 base and the V segment lost 3 bases, leaving 8 bases of the junction unmatched. This CDR3 is built from 16 residues. Here the CDR3 reads CASSFAGTAGNTEAFF. As DNA, the CDR3 is TGTGCCAGCAGCTTCGCCGGGACAGCGGGGAACACTGAAGCTTTCTTT.

This sequence joins TRBV10-3 and TRBJ2-3; tentative D call: TRBD2 (5 bases). The CDR3 covers 14 residues. From germline, CDR1 is ENHRY and CDR2 SYGVKD. The V gene lost 8 bases and the J gene lost 2 bases, with 14 bases spanning the gap. CDR3 region: CAIGKREITDTQYF. The CDR3 DNA follows: TGTGCCATCGGGAAACGGGAAATCACAGATACGCAGTATTTT.